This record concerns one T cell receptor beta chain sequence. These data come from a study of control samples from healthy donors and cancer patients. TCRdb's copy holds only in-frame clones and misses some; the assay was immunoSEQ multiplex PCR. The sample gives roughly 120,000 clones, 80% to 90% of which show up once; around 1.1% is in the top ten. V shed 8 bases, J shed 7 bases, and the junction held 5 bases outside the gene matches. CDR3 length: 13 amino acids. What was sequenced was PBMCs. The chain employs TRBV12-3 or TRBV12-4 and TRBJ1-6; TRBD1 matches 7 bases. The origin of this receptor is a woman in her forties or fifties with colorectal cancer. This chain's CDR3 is CASGPGQNSPLHF. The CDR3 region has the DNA TGTGCCAGCGGACCGGGACAGAATTCACCCCTCCACTTT.